The clone carrying this T cell receptor (beta chain) has more than one count but fewer than ten. The V segment lost 9 bases and the J segment 1 base; nucleotides outside the gene matches: 5. In germline, CDR1 is ENHRY, CDR2 SYGVKD. The CDR3 covers 13 residues. The whole isolated RNA underwent reverse transcription, so sequencing captured expressed TCRB transcripts. Sequenced by immunoSEQ multiplex PCR; TCRdb stores in-frame clones only, minus some. In the table there are approximately 470,000 clones, 30% of which are singletons. The sample comes from a study of beta chain features in type 1 diabetes. The source is a man between 18 and 29 years old in good health. Sequenced input: naive CD4+ T cells from blood. The rearrangement uses TRBV10-3 and TRBJ2-5; TRBD2 aligns across 7 bases. DNA for the CDR3: TGTGCCATAGCTTCTAGCGGCCAAGAGACCCAGTACTTC. Translation: CAIASSGQETQYF.